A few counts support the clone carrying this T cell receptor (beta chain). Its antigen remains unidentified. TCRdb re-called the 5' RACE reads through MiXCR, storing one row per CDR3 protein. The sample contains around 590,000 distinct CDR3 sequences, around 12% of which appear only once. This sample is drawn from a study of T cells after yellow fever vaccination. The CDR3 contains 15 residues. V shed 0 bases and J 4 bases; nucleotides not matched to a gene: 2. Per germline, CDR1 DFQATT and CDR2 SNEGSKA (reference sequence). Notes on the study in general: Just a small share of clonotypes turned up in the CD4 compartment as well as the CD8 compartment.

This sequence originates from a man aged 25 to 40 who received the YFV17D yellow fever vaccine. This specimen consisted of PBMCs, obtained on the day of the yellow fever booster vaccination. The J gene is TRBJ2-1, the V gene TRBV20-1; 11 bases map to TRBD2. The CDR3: CSARDSGRAYNEQFF. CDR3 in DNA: TGCAGTGCTAGAGATAGCGGGAGGGCGTACAATGAGCAGTTCTTC.